The rows below give T cell receptor beta chains drawn from one sample of a study of blood T cells in healthy people across ages. One entry per CDR3 protein, called by TCRdb with MiXCR from the 5' RACE reads. The data hold about 840,000 distinct CDR3 sequences, with about 29% observed a single time. This sample also appeared in a second study, on T cells of mothers and their children.

Sequenced input: blood. Source of these receptors: a woman in her thirties or forties in good health. CDR3s include the opening cysteine and the closing phenylalanine or tryptophan. The D gene is left open where the match is weak. A row's size may be missing; if present it is once, few, many or a size class.

- 15 TRBJ2-1 TRBV20-1 - TGCAGTGCTAGAGATGGAGGGCAGGGGAGGAATGAGCAGTTCTTC CSARDGGQGRNEQFF
TRBD2 14 TRBJ2-3 TRBV6-1 - TGTGCCAGCAGTTCGGGGGGATTCAATCAGCCCCAGTATTTT CASSSGGFNQPQYF
TRBD1 15 TRBJ1-5 TRBV20-1 few TGCAGTGCTAGACAGACAGGGGGTCACAATCAGCCCCAGCATTTT CSARQTGGHNQPQHF
TRBD1 13 TRBJ2-7 TRBV3-1 few TGTGCCAGCGCCCGGGACAGGAGCTACGAGCAGTACTTC CASARDRSYEQYF
TRBD2 16 TRBJ2-7 TRBV7-2 - TGTGCCAGCGGCGAAGGACTCGCGGGAGGTTTGAGCGAGCAGTACTTC CASGEGLAGGLSEQYF
- 17 TRBJ1-2 TRBV4-1 few TGCGCCAGCAGCCAAGATGTGACGACAGGCCGGGGGGAGGGCTACACCTTC CASSQDVTTGRGEGYTF
TRBD1 13 TRBJ1-2 TRBV20-1 - TGCAGTGCTAAAAGGGACAGGTCCTATGGCTACACCTTC CSAKRDRSYGYTF
- 14 TRBJ1-3 TRBV12-3/TRBV12-4 - TGTGCCAGCAGTGGGTCTTTCTCTGGAAACACCATATATTTT CASSGSFSGNTIYF
- 14 TRBJ2-7 TRBV28 few TGTGCCAGCAGTCTCAGCCAGGGTTTTGGCGAGCAGTACTTC CASSLSQGFGEQYF
- 14 TRBJ1-5 TRBV20-1 - TGCAGTGCTAGAGTGTGGGACTTCAATCAGCCCCAGCATTTT CSARVWDFNQPQHF
- 14 TRBJ2-7 TRBV27 - TGTGCCAGCAGTTCAGGACAGCGGGCCGACGAGCAGTACTTC CASSSGQRADEQYF
- 14 TRBJ2-5 TRBV7-9 once TGCGCCAGCAGCCGTCGTACTGGTGGAGAGGCCCAGTACTTC CASSRRTGGEAQYF
TRBD2 14 TRBJ2-1 TRBV11-3 many TGTGCCAGCAGCGTAACGCGGGGGGCCGGTGAGCAGTTCTTC CASSVTRGAGEQFF
- 11 TRBJ2-5 TRBV29-1 - TGCAGCGCCGGGGAGAAAGAGACCCAGTACTTC CSAGEKETQYF
- 17 TRBJ1-1 TRBV5-6 few TGTGCCAGCAGCCCTGGCGTACTACCCTTTATTGCGACTGAAGCTTTCTTT CASSPGVLPFIATEAFF
TRBD1 17 TRBJ1-1 TRBV7-8 - TGTGCCAGCAGCTTAGGGGCCCCGGGACAGTTGAACACTGAAGCTTTCTTT CASSLGAPGQLNTEAFF
- 14 TRBJ1-2 TRBV29-1 few TGCAGCGGAGGCCCTCTAGGGGATACCTATGGCTACACCTTC CSGGPLGDTYGYTF
- 16 TRBJ2-2 TRBV7-2 - TGTGCCAGCAGCTCCGCCGGGACGACTAGCACCGGGGAGCTGTTTTTT CASSSAGTTSTGELFF
- 13 TRBJ2-2 TRBV2 - TGTGCCAGCAGGAGAGAGGGGACCGGGGAGCTGTTTTTT CASRREGTGELFF
- 15 TRBJ2-1 TRBV7-2 many TGTGCCAGCAGCTTAGAAGGCGGAACCTACAATGAGCAGTTCTTC CASSLEGGTYNEQFF
- 16 TRBJ1-2 TRBV5-4 - TGTGCCAGTTCCGAGGGGGGAAGGGGCCTTGTCTATGGCTACACCTTC CASSEGGRGLVYGYTF
TRBD1 15 TRBJ1-3 TRBV7-3 - TGTGCCAGCAGCTTGGCAGGGGGCACTGGAAACACCATATATTTT CASSLAGGTGNTIYF
- 15 TRBJ1-6 TRBV6-5 few TGTGCCAGCAGTTACGGCCTAACCATCGGTTCACCCTTCCACTTT CASSYGLTIGSPFHF
- 21 TRBJ2-5 TRBV10-3 few TGTGCCATCAGTGAGCCCTCGACATCGGGACTCTCTATACCGTTTCAAGAGACCCAGTACTTC CAISEPSTSGLSIPFQETQYF
TRBD1 15 TRBJ1-2 TRBV5-1 few TGCGCCAGCAGCTTGGACAGCCCTGACAGGGATGGCTACACCTTC CASSLDSPDRDGYTF
TRBD1 18 TRBJ2-1 TRBV7-8 - TGTGCCAGCAGTCGCTCCCAATTTGGGACAGGGAGTATCTACGAGCAGTTCTTC CASSRSQFGTGSIYEQFF
- 14 TRBJ2-5 TRBV2 few TGTGCCAGCAGTGAAGCGCCCGGTCCGGAGACCCAGTACTTC CASSEAPGPETQYF